A selection of T cell receptor beta chains follows, all from one sample in a study of T cell responses to AZD1222 COVID-19 vaccine. The data were produced by immunoSEQ multiplex PCR, yet TCRdb's version contains in-frame clones alone and is incomplete. This table holds about 77,000 clones, more than 90% found once. The sequenced sample was peripheral blood, obtained 28 days after the second AZD1222 dose. Receptors were obtained from an adult who received the AZD1222 COVID-19 vaccine. The CDR3 runs from the conserved cysteine through the conserved F or W. The order of the fields is J gene, D gene, clone size, V gene, CDR3 protein, CDR3 DNA. D genes are given only for firm matches. A row's size may be missing; if present it is once, few, many or a size class.

TRBJ1-2 . . TRBV2 CASSEPRAAQFYGYTF TGTGCCAGCAGTGAACCCCGGGCGGCCCAGTTCTATGGCTACACCTTC
TRBJ1-1 . few TRBV3-1/TRBV3-2 CASSQRGGLNTEAFF TGTGCCAGCAGCCAAAGGGGGGGCCTGAATACTGAAGCTTTCTTT
TRBJ2-1 . . TRBV7-9 CASSLVSGSNDEQFF TGTGCCAGCAGCTTAGTTTCAGGATCGAACGATGAGCAGTTCTTC
TRBJ1-5 TRBD1 few TRBV27 CASSLAGGVGQPQHF TGTGCCAGCAGTCTTGCAGGGGGGGTCGGTCAGCCCCAGCATTTT
TRBJ1-1 . . TRBV18 CASSLEVTGVTEAFF TGTGCCAGCTCACTAGAGGTAACAGGCGTGACTGAAGCTTTCTTT
TRBJ2-5 TRBD1 . TRBV2 CASSGRTGEETQYF TGTGCCAGCAGTGGCCGGACAGGGGAAGAGACCCAGTACTTC
TRBJ1-3 TRBD1 . TRBV5-5 CASSTGGGNTIYF TGTGCCAGCAGCACAGGGGGTGGAAACACCATATATTTT
TRBJ2-1 TRBD2 . TRBV30 CAWSSGRSDNEQFF TGTGCCTGGAGTAGCGGGAGGTCTGACAATGAGCAGTTCTTC
TRBJ1-1 . . TRBV29-1 CSVEWRVEGGAFF TGCAGCGTTGAGTGGAGGGTTGAGGGTGGGGCTTTCTTT
TRBJ1-4 . . TRBV6-4 CASSPTGTNEKLFF TGTGCCAGCAGTCCTACAGGGACTAATGAAAAACTGTTTTTT
TRBJ1-2 TRBD1 . TRBV6-5 CASRSGGQGNYGYTF TGTGCCAGCAGATCAGGTGGACAGGGGAACTATGGCTACACCTTC
TRBJ1-4 . . TRBV5-1 CASSLAGGFHTNEKLFF TGCGCCAGCAGCTTGGCCGGGGGGTTCCATACTAATGAAAAACTGTTTTTT
TRBJ1-3 TRBD1 . TRBV2 CASSSRGTAGNTIYF TGTGCCAGCAGTTCCCGAGGGACAGCTGGAAACACCATATATTTT
TRBJ2-5 TRBD1 . TRBV12-3/TRBV12-4 CASSRGQQETQYF TGTGCCAGCAGCCGGGGACAGCAAGAGACCCAGTACTTC
TRBJ1-4 . . TRBV2 CASMGGTTTNEKLFF TGTGCCAGCATGGGAGGTACCACAACTAATGAAAAACTGTTTTTT
TRBJ2-1 TRBD2 once TRBV10-2 CASSGGGTSGSLSYNEQFF TGCGCCAGCAGTGGAGGCGGGACTAGCGGGAGCCTGAGTTACAATGAGCAGTTCTTC
TRBJ1-3 . . TRBV18 CASSPRAGPGNTIYF TGTGCCAGCTCACCACGGGCAGGACCAGGAAACACCATATATTTT
TRBJ1-1 TRBD1 . TRBV10-3 CAIRRTGTGGLRATEAFF TGTGCCATCAGAAGGACCGGGACAGGGGGCTTGAGGGCAACTGAAGCTTTCTTT
TRBJ1-2 . . TRBV27 CASSLTGNTF TGTGCCAGCAGTCTCACAGGGAACACCTTC
TRBJ2-3 . . TRBV5-5 CASSESTDTQYF TGTGCCAGCAGCGAGAGCACAGATACGCAGTATTTT
TRBJ2-3 TRBD2 . TRBV6-2/TRBV6-3 CASSYPGLAGADTQYF TGTGCCAGCAGTTACCCGGGACTAGCGGGAGCCGATACGCAGTATTTT
TRBJ1-1 TRBD1 . TRBV7-8 CASSLAPKPRTGYGGNTEAFF TGTGCCAGCAGCTTAGCGCCCAAACCTCGGACAGGGTATGGGGGAAACACTGAAGCTTTCTTT
TRBJ1-5 . . TRBV19 CASSIILYSNQPQHF TGTGCCAGTAGTATCATCCTTTATAGCAATCAGCCCCAGCATTTT
TRBJ2-1 . once TRBV27 CASSFYFDWLGTGNEQFF TGTGCCAGCAGTTTTTATTTCGACTGGCTAGGCACTGGCAATGAGCAGTTCTTC
TRBJ2-6 . . TRBV7-8 CASSIEISGANVLTF TGTGCCAGCAGCATAGAAATCTCTGGGGCCAACGTCCTGACTTTC
TRBJ1-1 . . TRBV29-1 CSVVPGLEAFF TGCAGCGTTGTCCCAGGCCTTGAAGCTTTCTTT
TRBJ1-2 TRBD1 . TRBV10-1 CASSEEGQETYGYTF TGCGCCAGCAGTGAGGAGGGACAGGAGACTTATGGCTACACCTTC
TRBJ1-5 TRBD1 . TRBV7-6 CASSLGDRSRPNQPQHF TGTGCCAGCAGCTTAGGGGACAGGAGTAGACCCAATCAGCCCCAGCATTTT
TRBJ1-2 . . TRBV3-1/TRBV3-2 CASSQNVVWTPLGYTF TGTGCCAGCAGCCAAAACGTGGTGTGGACACCCCTTGGCTACACCTTC
TRBJ1-5 TRBD1 . TRBV28 CASRSQGASQPQHF TGTGCCAGCAGGTCACAGGGGGCGTCTCAGCCCCAGCATTTT
TRBJ1-1 . . TRBV4-3 CASSQDSISNTEAFF TGCGCCAGCAGCCAAGATTCCATATCTAACACTGAAGCTTTCTTT
TRBJ1-1 . . TRBV4-3 CASSLDRLNTEAFF TGCGCCAGCAGCCTAGACAGACTGAACACTGAAGCTTTCTTT
TRBJ2-2 . . TRBV7-6 CASSRSQGIGTGELFF TGTGCCAGCAGCCGCTCACAGGGCATAGGCACCGGGGAGCTGTTTTTT
TRBJ1-2 TRBD1 . TRBV13 CASSPQGQEYGYTF TGTGCCAGCAGCCCTCAGGGACAGGAGTATGGCTACACCTTC
TRBJ2-3 . . TRBV7-2 CASSLAGPSTDTQYF TGTGCCAGCAGCTTAGCGGGACCTAGCACAGATACGCAGTATTTT
TRBJ2-7 . . TRBV12-3/TRBV12-4 CASGSYEQYF TGTGCCAGCGGGTCCTACGAGCAGTACTTC
TRBJ2-3 . . TRBV15 CATSRGYSTDTQYF TGTGCCACCAGCCGGGGATACAGCACAGATACGCAGTATTTT
TRBJ2-2 . few TRBV28 CASSFPSTGELFF TGTGCCAGCAGTTTCCCAAGTACCGGGGAGCTGTTTTTT
TRBJ2-1 TRBD2 . TRBV2 CASRDDTGTSGNEQFF TGTGCCAGCAGAGATGATACAGGGACTAGTGGCAATGAGCAGTTCTTC
TRBJ2-3 TRBD1 few TRBV5-8 CASSKQGTDTQYF TGTGCCAGCAGCAAACAGGGGACAGATACGCAGTATTTT
TRBJ2-1 TRBD2 . TRBV19 CASSLGLTSGRLYNEQFF TGTGCCAGTAGTTTAGGCCTGACTAGCGGGAGACTTTACAATGAGCAGTTCTTC
TRBJ1-2 . . TRBV9 CASSYRVVTGYTF TGTGCCAGCAGTTACAGGGTAGTGACTGGCTACACCTTC
TRBJ2-7 . . TRBV12-5 CASGYAYEQYF TGTGCTAGTGGTTACGCCTACGAGCAGTACTTC
TRBJ2-5 . . TRBV18 CASSPQGVETQYF TGTGCCAGCTCACCACAGGGAGTAGAGACCCAGTACTTC
TRBJ2-1 . . TRBV3-1/TRBV3-2 CASSQDFTSYNEQFF TGTGCCAGCAGCCAAGATTTCACCTCCTACAATGAGCAGTTCTTC
TRBJ2-7 . . TRBV3-1/TRBV3-2 CASSQGTFYEQYF TGTGCCAGCAGCCAAGGCACATTCTACGAGCAGTACTTC
TRBJ2-1 TRBD1 . TRBV6-6 CASSQLGQGPENSYNEQFF TGTGCCAGCAGTCAGTTGGGACAGGGACCCGAAAACTCCTACAATGAGCAGTTCTTC
TRBJ1-6 TRBD1 . TRBV14 CASSQGQGRNSPLHF TGTGCCAGCAGCCAAGGACAGGGGAGGAATTCACCCCTCCACTTT
TRBJ1-1 TRBD1 . TRBV19 CASSIDGQGGRHGTEAFF TGTGCCAGTAGTATAGATGGGCAGGGGGGGAGACACGGCACTGAAGCTTTCTTT
TRBJ1-4 . once TRBV7-9 CASSKGGTSNEKLFF TGTGCCAGCAGCAAGGGGGGAACTTCCAATGAAAAACTGTTTTTT
TRBJ2-7 . few TRBV27 CASRDGEHEQYF TGTGCCAGCAGGGACGGGGAACACGAGCAGTACTTC
TRBJ2-1 TRBD2 once TRBV11-3 CASSSGLSSGSLFF TGTGCCAGCAGTAGCGGACTTTCTAGCGGGAGTCTGTTCTTC
TRBJ1-5 . . TRBV4-3 CASSQEQLNQPQHF TGCGCCAGCAGCCAAGAACAGCTCAATCAGCCCCAGCATTTT